Listed here are 29 T cell receptor beta chains from one sample, sequenced in a study of T cell responses to AZD1222 COVID-19 vaccine. Repertoires were generated with immunoSEQ multiplex PCR, while TCRdb's copy carries only in-frame clones and drops some. Of around 150,000 clones in the sample, roughly 82% are singletons; the top ten hold roughly 3.9%. The source material was peripheral blood, sampled on day 0 of AZD1222 vaccination. The receptors were gathered from an adult in good health.

This CDR3 reads CASSSKPRQGAKETQYF. The CDR3 bases are TGTGCCAGCAGCTCCAAGCCGCGACAGGGGGCTAAAGAGACCCAGTACTTC. The chain has TRBV5-4 and TRBJ2-5; 10 bases agree with TRBD1. The germline V gene has CDR1 SGHNT and CDR2 YYREEE (reference sequence). Trimming cost V 3 bases and J 3 bases; bases outside gene matches: 11. CDR3 length equals 17 residues.

V gene TRBV28 combines with J gene TRBJ1-5, with D tentatively TRBD1 (5 bases). Between the trimmed V and J ends, which lost 7 bases and 3 bases, there was a span of 19 bases. Germline loops: CDR1 MDHEN, CDR2 SYDVKM. There are 16 residues in the CDR3. The CDR3 is CASIERGSGNNQPQHF. The CDR3 DNA reads as TGTGCCAGCATCGAAAGAGGGTCAGGGAACAATCAGCCCCAGCATTTT.

In its sample, this clone was seen a few times. The gene calls are TRBV4-2 and TRBJ1-2; TRBD1 matches at 7 bases. The V gene's germline CDR1 is LGHNA and CDR2 YNFKEQ. V trimming: 3 bases; J trimming: 8 bases; junction bases outside the gene matches: 15. This CDR3 spans 16 amino acids. The CDR3 DNA reads TGTGCCAGCAGCCAGGAAGGGCAGACAGGGTTTTACGGCTACACCTTC. Its protein is CASSQEGQTGFYGYTF.

V gene TRBV6-5 combines with J gene TRBJ2-3, with no clear D. Trimming took off 2 bases at V and 6 bases at J, with 9 bases between the two ends. This CDR3 contains 13 residues. The germline V gene has CDR1 MNHEY and CDR2 SVGAGI. The CDR3 sequence: CASSYTPRDTQYF. CDR3 sequence (DNA): TGTGCCAGCAGTTACACGCCTCGGGATACGCAGTATTTT.

The chain combines TRBV11-2 with TRBJ1-1; no definite D call. The length of the CDR3 is 14 residues. V lost 2 bases and J lost 1, with 8 bases in between. Germline CDR1 and CDR2: SGHAT and FQNNGV. The DNA for the CDR3 is TGTGCCAGCAGCTTACAGTACCGGAACACTGAAGCTTTCTTT. Translation: CASSLQYRNTEAFF. The complete variable domain, with remaining parts taken from reference TRBV11-2 and TRBJ1-1, reads EAGVAQSPRYKIIEKRQSVAFWCNPISGHATLYWYQQILGQGPKLLIQFQNNGVVDDSQLPKDRFSAERLKGVDSTLKIQPAKLEDSAVYLCASSLQYRNTEAFFGQGTRLTVV.

V usage is TRBV19 and J usage is TRBJ1-2; D is unclear. Trimming removed 1 base from V and 4 bases from J, with 10 bases in between. CDR1 is LNHDA and CDR2 is SQIVND in the germline V gene (reference sequence). The CDR3 has 14 amino acids. CDR3 nucleotide sequence: TGTGCCAGTAGTATAGGAGGCACTGCCTATGGCTACACCTTC. Translated, it gives CASSIGGTAYGYTF.

This clone was seen a single time. This chain joins TRBV5-1 and TRBJ1-2; 8 nucleotides agree with TRBD1. The germline gives CDR1 SGHRS, CDR2 YFSETQ. The CDR3 is 15 residues long. J lost 4 bases, V lost 4 bases, and 9 bases had no gene match. CDR3 coding DNA: TGCGCCAGCAGCCCCGCGACAGGGGCCACCTATGGCTACACCTTC. It encodes CASSPATGATYGYTF.

The chain recombines TRBV5-5 with TRBJ2-7; D is undetermined. The ends were cut back, 2 bases at V and 0 bases at J, with 9 bases in the middle. The CDR3 sequence is 14 residues long. Per germline, CDR1 SGHKS and CDR2 YYEKEE (reference sequence). In DNA form, the CDR3 reads TGTGCCAGCAGCTTTCAAGCCGGCTCCTACGAGCAGTACTTC. As protein: CASSFQAGSYEQYF.

This chain joins TRBV9 and TRBJ1-1, with 8 bases that match TRBD1. The germline CDR1 and CDR2 sequences are SGDLS and YYNGEE. The trim removed 10 bases at V and 5 bases at J, leaving 10 bases unmatched. CDR3 length: 13 amino acids. CDR3 protein: CAGGQGGETEAFF. CDR3 coding DNA: TGTGCCGGCGGACAGGGAGGGGAGACTGAAGCTTTCTTT.

The V gene is TRBV2, the J gene TRBJ2-4, with D perhaps TRBD2 (7 bases). CDR1 and CDR2 (germline): SNHLY, FYNNEI. The germline V and J ends were trimmed by 6 bases and 8 bases, with 14 bases remaining between them. The CDR3 is 13 amino acids. CDR3 sequence (DNA): TGTGCCAGCAGGAACAGGGAGGGTCACATTCAGTACTTC. It encodes CASRNREGHIQYF.

This clone has a count of ten or more. The rearrangement joins TRBV14 to TRBJ2-7; the D gene could be TRBD1 or TRBD2 (5 bases each). The CDR3 loop spans 14 amino acids. CDR1 is SGHDN and CDR2 is FVKESK in the germline V gene. The V end was cut by 0 bases, the J end by 3 bases, with 9 bases between. CDR3 in DNA: TGTGCCAGCAGCCAAGATGGGACGAGCTACGAGCAGTACTTC. It translates to CASSQDGTSYEQYF.

This clone was counted once. The rearrangement links TRBV5-1 to TRBJ1-1; 9 bases fit TRBD1. Germline loops: CDR1 SGHRS, CDR2 YFSETQ. This CDR3 comprises 16 residues. V lost 4 bases and J lost 5; bases outside the gene matches: 12. Here the CDR3 reads CASSQPSTGGQTEAFF. DNA for the CDR3: TGCGCCAGCAGCCAACCCTCCACAGGGGGCCAAACTGAAGCTTTCTTT.

This rearrangement joins TRBV5-1 to TRBJ1-3, with no clear D. The CDR3 contains 19 residues. CDR1 and CDR2 from the germline V gene are SGHRS and YFSETQ. V was cut by 3 bases and J by 1 base, with 23 bases left in between. CDR3 protein: CASSSPSTDGASSGNTIYF. The CDR3 bases are TGCGCCAGCAGCTCCCCCTCGACGGACGGAGCCTCTTCTGGAAACACCATATATTTT. Filled out from reference TRBV5-1 and TRBJ1-3, the complete variable domain reads KAGVTQTPRYLIKTRGQQVTLSCSPISGHRSVSWYQQTPGQGLQFLFEYFSETQRNKGNFPGRFSGRQFSNSRSEMNVSTLELGDSALYLCASSSPSTDGASSGNTIYFGEGSWLTVV.

This clone has just a few counts. The chain uses TRBV15 and TRBJ1-1, with 7 bases identical to TRBD1. The CDR3 covers 13 residues. J lost 5 bases, V lost 5 bases, and 5 bases had no gene match. Per the germline V gene, CDR1 is LNHNV and CDR2 is YYDKDF (reference sequence). In nucleotides, the CDR3 is TGTGCCACCAGCTGGAACAGGGGAACTGAAGCTTTCTTT. Protein: CATSWNRGTEAFF.

The chain links TRBV12-3 or TRBV12-4 to TRBJ1-2; 9 nucleotides agree with TRBD1. The CDR3 has 13 residues. The V and J ends lost 5 bases and 8 bases, in that order; junction bases with no gene match: 6. The CDR3 region is CASSPGTGSGYTF. The CDR3 DNA is TGTGCCAGCAGTCCGGGGACAGGGAGCGGCTACACCTTC.

Only a few counts were recorded for this clone. J is TRBJ2-3 and V is TRBV4-1; 8 bases line up with TRBD2. Trimming cost V 0 bases and J 2 bases; bases outside gene matches: 7. The CDR3 covers 17 residues. Germline loops: CDR1 MGHRA, CDR2 YSYEKL. This CDR3 is CASSQEGSGGNTDTQYF. The CDR3 DNA reads as TGCGCCAGCAGCCAAGAAGGAAGCGGGGGAAACACAGATACGCAGTATTTT.

The gene calls are TRBV9 and TRBJ1-2; weak D call: TRBD1 (6 bases). V was clipped by 0 bases and J by 4 bases, with 13 bases between them. The CDR3 length is 15 residues. The germline CDR1 and CDR2 sequences are SGDLS and YYNGEE. This CDR3 is CASSVVEGEPYGYTF. The CDR3, as DNA: TGTGCCAGCAGCGTAGTCGAGGGGGAGCCCTATGGCTACACCTTC.

This chain uses TRBV28 with TRBJ1-4; D gene unclear. The V gene's germline CDR1 is MDHEN and CDR2 SYDVKM. This CDR3 spans 14 amino acids. V gave up 4 bases and J gave up 8 bases, with 14 bases separating them. CDR3 nucleotide sequence: TGTGCCAGCAGTTCCTCGACGGCAAGGGAAAAACTGTTTTTT. Residues: CASSSSTAREKLFF.

This chain uses TRBV24-1 with TRBJ2-7; TRBD1 is a possible D gene (5 bases). Germline-derived CDR1 and CDR2 are KGHDR and SFDVKD. CDR3 size: 13 residues. V was pared by 3 bases and J by 4 bases, with 9 bases between. Written as DNA, the CDR3 is TGTGCCACCAGTGATGTTCAGGGATACGAGCAGTACTTC. Amino acids: CATSDVQGYEQYF.

This clone appeared once. The chain carries TRBV6-5 and TRBJ2-3; D remains unclear. Germline CDR1 reads MNHEY; CDR2 reads SVGAGI. This CDR3 region has 13 residues. Trimming stripped 3 bases from V and 4 bases from J, with 8 bases between. The CDR3 bases are TGTGCCAGCAGTTATGGGGATTCAGATACGCAGTATTTT. It translates to CASSYGDSDTQYF.

V usage is TRBV4-1 and J usage is TRBJ2-3; D gene ambiguous. The germline V gene has CDR1 MGHRA and CDR2 YSYEKL. The CDR3 is 14 residues long. V was pared by 0 bases and J by 2 bases, with 6 bases between. CDR3 residues: CASSQEGLTDTQYF. DNA of the CDR3: TGCGCCAGCAGCCAAGAAGGGCTCACAGATACGCAGTATTTT.

The J gene is TRBJ1-1, the V gene TRBV7-3, with D possibly matching TRBD1 (5 bases). V was clipped by 2 bases and J by 5 bases, with 9 bases between them. The CDR3 sequence is 13 residues long. The germline V gene encodes CDR1 SGHTA and CDR2 FQGTGA. The CDR3, as DNA: TGTGCCAGCAGCTTATCAGGGAGGACTGAAGCTTTCTTT. Protein sequence: CASSLSGRTEAFF.

V is TRBV24-1 and J is TRBJ2-5; 10 bases align to TRBD1. CDR3 length: 18 amino acids. Trimming removed 2 bases from V and 3 bases from J; junction bases left unmatched: 11. The germline V gene has CDR1 KGHDR and CDR2 SFDVKD. CDR3 sequence reads: CATSDWTPGQGLEETQYF. In DNA form, the CDR3 reads TGTGCCACCAGTGATTGGACCCCGGGACAGGGGTTGGAAGAGACCCAGTACTTC.

The rearrangement joins TRBV6-6 to TRBJ1-1; D is perhaps TRBD1 (5 bases). Trimming left V 2 bases short and J 4 bases short, with 11 bases between. Germline V lookup: CDR1 MNHNY, CDR2 SVGAGI (reference sequence). This CDR3 spans 14 amino acids. The CDR3 here is CASSYQGVGTEAFF. The DNA of the CDR3 is TGTGCCAGCAGTTACCAGGGAGTAGGCACTGAAGCTTTCTTT.

CDR3 protein: CASSGGQYTEAFF. CDR3 nucleotides: TGCGCCAGCAGCGGGGGACAGTACACTGAAGCTTTCTTT. The V gene is TRBV5-1, the J gene TRBJ1-1; 7 nucleotides line up with TRBD1. The CDR3 has 13 amino acids. V was clipped by 4 bases and J by 3 bases; unmatched bases: 3. Germline lookup yields CDR1 SGHRS and CDR2 YFSETQ.

The chain couples TRBV5-6 to TRBJ2-3; 11 nucleotides match TRBD2. Trimming cost V 4 bases and J 6 bases; bases outside gene matches: 13. The length of the CDR3 is 17 residues. CDR1 is SGHDT, CDR2 YYEEEE, per germline. DNA for the CDR3: TGTGCCAGCAGCCAATATAGGACTAGCGGGTCTCAGGATACGCAGTATTTT. Translation gives CASSQYRTSGSQDTQYF.

V is TRBV5-8 and J is TRBJ2-3; TRBD1 agrees at 10 bases. CDR3 length: 17 amino acids. The germline V gene has CDR1 SGHTS and CDR2 YDEGEE. V was pared by 1 base and J by 1 base, with 6 bases of the junction left unmatched. CDR3 sequence (DNA): TGTGCCAGCAGCTTGCCGGGACAGGGGTTCGGCACAGATACGCAGTATTTT. Its translation: CASSLPGQGFGTDTQYF. Variable domain in full (rest from reference TRBV5-8 and TRBJ2-3): EAGVTQSPTHLIKTRGQQATLRCSPISGHTSVYWYQQALGLGLQFLLWYDEGEERNRGNFPPRFSGRQFPNYSSELNVNALELEDSALYLCASSLPGQGFGTDTQYFGPGTRLTVL.

The rearrangement joins TRBV19 to TRBJ2-2; no clear D gene. Germline V gene sequence: CDR1 LNHDA, CDR2 SQIVND (reference sequence). Trimming pared 5 bases from V and 0 bases from J, leaving 7 bases between. The CDR3 spans 14 residues. The CDR3 region is CASSAGPNTGELFF. The CDR3 DNA reads TGTGCCAGTAGTGCTGGACCGAACACCGGGGAGCTGTTTTTT.

This chain joins TRBV5-1 and TRBJ1-4, with 7 bases lining up with TRBD1. CDR1 is SGHRS and CDR2 is YFSETQ in the germline V gene. V lost 1 base and J lost 5; bases outside the gene matches: 5. The CDR3 is 15 residues long. The CDR3 DNA follows: TGCGCCAGCAGCTTGCGCGGGACAGTCAATGAAAAACTGTTTTTT. Its protein product is CASSLRGTVNEKLFF.